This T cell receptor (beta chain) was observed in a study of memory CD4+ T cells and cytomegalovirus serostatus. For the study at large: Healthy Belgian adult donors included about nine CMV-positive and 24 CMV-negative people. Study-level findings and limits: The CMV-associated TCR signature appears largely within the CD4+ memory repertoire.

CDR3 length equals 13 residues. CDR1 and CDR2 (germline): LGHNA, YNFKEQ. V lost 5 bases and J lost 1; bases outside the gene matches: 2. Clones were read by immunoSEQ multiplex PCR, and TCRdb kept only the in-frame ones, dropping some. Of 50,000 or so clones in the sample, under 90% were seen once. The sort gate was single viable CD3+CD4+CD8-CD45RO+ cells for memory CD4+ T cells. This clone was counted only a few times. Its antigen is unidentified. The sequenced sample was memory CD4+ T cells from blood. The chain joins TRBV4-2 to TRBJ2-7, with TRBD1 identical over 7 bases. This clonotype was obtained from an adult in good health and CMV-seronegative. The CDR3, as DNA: TGTGCCAGCAGCTACAGGGGATCCTACGAGCAGTACTTC. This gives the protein CASSYRGSYEQYF.